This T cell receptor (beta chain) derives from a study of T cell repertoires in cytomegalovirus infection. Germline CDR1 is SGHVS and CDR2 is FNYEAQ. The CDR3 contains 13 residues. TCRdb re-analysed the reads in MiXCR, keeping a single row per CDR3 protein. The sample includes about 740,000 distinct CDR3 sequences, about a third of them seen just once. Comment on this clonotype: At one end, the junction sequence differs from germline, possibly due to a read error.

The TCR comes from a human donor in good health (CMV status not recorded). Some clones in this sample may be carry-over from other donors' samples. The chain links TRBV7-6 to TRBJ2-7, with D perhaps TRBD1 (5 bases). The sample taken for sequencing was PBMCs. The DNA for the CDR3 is TGTGCCGGCAGCTACGGACAAACCTACGAGCAGTACTTC. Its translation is CAGSYGQTYEQYF. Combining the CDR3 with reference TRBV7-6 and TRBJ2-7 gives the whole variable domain GAGVSQSPRYKVTKRGQDVALRCDPISGHVSLYWYRQALGQGPEFLTYFNYEAQQDKSGLPNDRFSAERPEGSISTLTIQRTEQRDSAMYRCAGSYGQTYEQYFGPGTRLTVT.